The clone carrying this T cell receptor beta chain was observed once. The antigen is unknown. Profiling relied on immunoSEQ multiplex PCR, and the TCRdb table lists in-frame clones only, not all of them. The sample records around 100,000 clones, about nine tenths being singletons. The sample comes from a study of siplizumab effects on memory and regulatory T cells. V was cut by 5 bases and J by 6 bases, with 11 bases left in between. The CDR3 covers 12 residues. Germline V gives CDR1 SNHLY, CDR2 FYNNEI. Findings and caveats of the study: The naive T cell population seemed more diverse than memory cells and seemed a major contributor to the alloresponse. Siplizumab significantly decreased alloreactive sequences from unstimulated CD4+ memory cells. Tracing alloreactive clones into unstimulated subsets worked for only a minor fraction of them.

V gene TRBV2 combines with J gene TRBJ2-7; D may correspond to TRBD1 or TRBD2 (5 bases each). This clonotype originated in a human donor in good health. Sequenced: CD4+ T cells sorted from blood. Written as DNA, the CDR3 is TGTGCCAGCAGTCCAGGGAGCTCCGAGCAGTACTTC. It is translated as CASSPGSSEQYF. Using reference TRBV2 and TRBJ2-7 for the parts outside the CDR3, the full variable domain is EPEVTQTPSHQVTQMGQEVILRCVPISNHLYFYWYRQILGQKVEFLVSFYNNEISEKSEIFDDQFSVERPDGSNFTLKIRSTKLEDSAMYFCASSPGSSEQYFGPGTRLTVT.